The entry that follows covers one T cell receptor beta chain sequence. These data come from a study of blood T cell repertoires in COVID-19. Study-wide background: Some COVID-19 samples were acute and others convalescent; all came from the United States, Italy and Spain. Nucleic acid was either cDNA or gDNA, and it came from T cells, B-cell-depleted T cells, or PBMCs.

Germline V gene sequence: CDR1 LNHNV, CDR2 YYDKDF (reference sequence). The CDR3 contains 12 residues. The ends were cut back, 5 bases at V and 7 bases at J, with 9 bases in the middle. Study processing details: Estimation of nucleated cell counts was performed using reference gene primer amplification. Profiled with immunoSEQ multiplex PCR; TCRdb holds only in-frame clones, not every one. The DNA gave D and trimming, while V, J and clone size come from that table. The profile shows about 68,000 clones, roughly 84% of them singletons. This chain links TRBV15 with TRBJ2-1; D is unresolved. Specimen: peripheral blood. This receptor was taken from a middle-aged man with active COVID-19. CDR3 amino acids: CATSSFLNEQFF. The CDR3 nucleotides are TGTGCCACCAGCTCCTTTTTGAATGAGCAGTTCTTC.